The clone carrying this T cell receptor beta chain has more than one count but fewer than ten. Its antigen is not known. This specimen belongs to a study of beta chain features in type 1 diabetes. Expressed TCRB transcripts were sequenced because the isolated RNA had all been reverse transcribed beforehand. The assay was immunoSEQ multiplex PCR, and TCRdb's table has in-frame clones only and misses some. The sample yields some 350,000 clones, approximately 13% seen once. Study-level points and caveats: Healthy donors had naive, central memory and Treg TCRB repertoires that appeared less similar than those seen among patients. Whether TCRB rearrangement is influenced by HLA type went unresolved here. Type 1 diabetes patients had moderately but significantly shorter TCRB CDR3s in all four CD4+ subsets.

CDR1 is SGHRS and CDR2 is YFSETQ in the germline V gene. V was pared by 0 bases and J by 1 base, with 3 bases of the junction left unmatched. The CDR3 has 15 residues. Sorted CD4+ subsets: naive, central memory, regulatory, stem cell-like memory (CD45RO/CCR7/CD25/CD127/CD95/CD27 panel). V and J are TRBV5-1 and TRBJ1-2; TRBD1 agrees at 7 bases. Sequenced: naive CD4+ T cells from blood. This TCR derives from a young woman with type 1 diabetes. This chain's CDR3 is CASSLGGQLNYGYTF. CDR3 DNA sequence: TGCGCCAGCAGCTTGGGGGGACAGCTTAACTATGGCTACACCTTC.